Each of the 19 T cell receptor beta chains below was sequenced from the same sample in a study of shared clonotypes between healthy human individuals. CD45RO-negative, CCR7-positively selected cells formed the naive CD8 fraction, excluding terminally differentiated effector memory CD45RA+ cells. Clones were sequenced by immunoSEQ multiplex PCR, and TCRdb holds only the in-frame ones, with some missing. This table holds about 2.2 million clones, about 93% found once. Sequenced material: naive CD8+ T cells from PBMCs. The receptors originated from a man aged 18 to 30 in good health. Some clones in this sample may be carry-over from other donors' samples.

The chain couples TRBV27 to TRBJ2-7; tentatively, D is TRBD1 (6 bases). V lost 3 bases, J lost 4 bases, and 10 bases lay in between. The CDR3 is made up of 13 amino acids. Germline CDR1 reads MNHEY; CDR2 reads SMNVEV (reference sequence). In DNA, the CDR3 is TGTGCCAGCAGTTTTAAGGACAGATACGAGCAGTACTTC. Its translation: CASSFKDRYEQYF.

The V call is TRBV29-1, the J call TRBJ2-1; D not certain. Germline CDR1 reads SQVTM; CDR2 reads ANQGSEA. The CDR3 has 11 residues. V lost 6 bases, J lost 4 bases, and 7 bases lay in between. For the CDR3, the DNA is TGCAGCGTATGGGTATACAATGAGCAGTTCTTC. Translating gives CSVWVYNEQFF.

V is TRBV10-3 and J is TRBJ2-7, with 7 bases lining up with TRBD1. The CDR3 covers 15 residues. V was pared by 3 bases and J by 2 bases, with 7 bases of the junction left unmatched. The germline V gene encodes CDR1 ENHRY and CDR2 SYGVKD. CDR3 sequence: CAISDPGQVPYEQYF. CDR3 DNA: TGTGCCATCAGTGATCCTGGACAGGTTCCCTACGAGCAGTACTTC.

The chain couples TRBV7-2 to TRBJ2-7; 7 bases map to TRBD1. V shed 6 bases, J shed 3 bases, and the junction held 8 bases outside the gene matches. Germline V lookup: CDR1 SGHTA, CDR2 FQGNSA. This CDR3 spans 14 amino acids. The CDR3 protein is CASRNPRDSYEQYF. The CDR3 bases are TGTGCCAGCAGAAATCCCCGGGACAGCTACGAGCAGTACTTC.

This chain uses TRBV19 with TRBJ2-2; D may correspond to TRBD1 or TRBD2 (5 bases each). In germline, CDR1 is LNHDA, CDR2 SQIVND (reference sequence). With 4 bases removed from V and 3 bases from J, the gap between germline ends came to 21 bases. This CDR3 comprises 18 residues. CDR3 coding DNA: TGTGCCAGTAGTACACCCAGGGAGTCCGGGGCATACACCGGGGAGCTGTTTTTT. Protein: CASSTPRESGAYTGELFF.

The chain combines TRBV4-1 with TRBJ2-1; 9 bases line up with TRBD2. From germline, CDR1 is MGHRA and CDR2 YSYEKL. V shed 1 base, J shed 7 bases, and the junction held 5 bases outside the gene matches. CDR3 length equals 15 residues. CDR3 residues: CASSQGREGDNEQFF. The CDR3 nucleotides are TGCGCCAGCAGCCAAGGGCGGGAGGGGGATAATGAGCAGTTCTTC.

This chain uses TRBV16 with TRBJ2-7; 8 bases match TRBD2. The germline gives CDR1 KGHSY, CDR2 FQNENV. The CDR3 totals 15 residues. V lost 0 bases to trimming and J lost 3 bases; unmatched junction nucleotides: 4. CDR3 DNA: TGTGCCAGCAGCCAATCTACGGGAGGGGTCTACGAGCAGTACTTC. Translated: CASSQSTGGVYEQYF. The full variable domain, with the rest looked up from reference TRBV16 and TRBJ2-7, is GEEVAQTPKHLVRGEGQKAKLYCAPIKGHSYVFWYQQVLKNEFKFLISFQNENVFDETGMPKERFSAKCLPNSPCSLEIQATKLEDSAVYFCASSQSTGGVYEQYFGPGTRLTVT.

The rearrangement joins TRBV11-2 to TRBJ1-1, with D perhaps matching TRBD1 (5 bases). This CDR3 is 16 amino acids long. The germline V gene has CDR1 SGHAT and CDR2 FQNNGV. Trimming removed 2 bases at V and 5 bases at J, with 18 bases between. CDR3 sequence reads: CASSLLNFDGGTEAFF. Here the CDR3 DNA reads TGTGCCAGCAGCTTACTTAATTTTGATGGGGGGACTGAAGCTTTCTTT.

The J gene is TRBJ1-2, the V gene TRBV9; tentatively, D is TRBD1 (5 bases). V dropped 4 bases and J dropped 6 bases, with 22 bases sitting between them. CDR1 SGDLS and CDR2 YYNGEE come from the germline V gene. The CDR3 sequence is 16 residues long. For the CDR3, the DNA is TGTGCCAGCAGCACTCCAGCAGGGCAGTCCCCCGATGGCTACACCTTC. Translating gives CASSTPAGQSPDGYTF.

The rearrangement links TRBV4-1 to TRBJ2-4; D possibly corresponds to TRBD1 (5 bases). CDR1 and CDR2 from the germline V gene are MGHRA and YSYEKL. V was pared by 1 base and J by 1 base, with 8 bases between. The CDR3 has 15 amino acids. The CDR3 nucleotides read TGCGCCAGCAGCCAAGTTGCAGGGGCCAAAAACATTCAGTACTTC. This codes for CASSQVAGAKNIQYF.

The rearrangement links TRBV7-8 to TRBJ2-7; no definite D call. This CDR3 has 13 residues. The V end lost 5 bases, the J end lost 3 bases, and 11 bases lay between the germline ends. Germline V CDR1 and CDR2: SGHVS, FQNEAQ. The CDR3 sequence is CASSARVIYEQYF. The CDR3 coding sequence is TGTGCCAGCAGCGCCCGTGTTATCTACGAGCAGTACTTC.

The gene calls are TRBV7-9 and TRBJ2-7, with D tentatively TRBD1 (7 bases). This CDR3 spans 16 amino acids. Germline V CDR1 and CDR2: SEHNR, FQNEAQ (reference sequence). Deletions cut 5 bases from V and 3 bases from J, with 20 bases between. The CDR3 DNA is TGTGCCAGCAGCGCGCGGGACAGTGGGGTAGACTACGAGCAGTACTTC. Its protein product is CASSARDSGVDYEQYF.

This chain connects TRBV28 to TRBJ2-7; D gene uncertain. V was pared by 3 bases and J by 0 bases, with 12 bases between. Germline CDR1 reads MDHEN; CDR2 reads SYDVKM. The CDR3 totals 15 residues. The CDR3 sequence is CASSFSKWGSYEQYF. CDR3 bases: TGTGCCAGCAGTTTTTCAAAATGGGGCTCCTACGAGCAGTACTTC.

This clone appeared a single time. CDR3 DNA sequence: TGTGCCAGCAGTTATAGGACTAGTCGAGGCGAGCAGTACTTC. Protein product: CASSYRTSRGEQYF. This sequence joins TRBV7-9 and TRBJ2-7, with TRBD2 identical over 7 bases. This CDR3 spans 14 amino acids. Losses at the gene ends were 6 bases for V and 6 bases for J; bases not matched to a gene: 11. CDR1 and CDR2 (germline): SEHNR, FQNEAQ (reference sequence).

This chain connects TRBV10-3 to TRBJ2-1; D possibly uses TRBD1 or TRBD2 (5 bases each). The ends were cut back, 3 bases at V and 7 bases at J, with 7 bases in the middle. The CDR3 spans 12 residues. Germline V gene sequence: CDR1 ENHRY, CDR2 SYGVKD. CDR3 in DNA: TGTGCCATCAGTGACGGGGCTAATGAGCAGTTCTTC. As protein: CAISDGANEQFF.

The gene calls are TRBV28 and TRBJ2-2, with 7 bases lining up with TRBD2. The V and J ends lost 6 bases and 9 bases, in that order; junction bases with no gene match: 4. Germline lookup yields CDR1 MDHEN and CDR2 SYDVKM. CDR3 length: 12 amino acids. This chain's CDR3 is CASRRESRELFF. The CDR3, as DNA: TGTGCCAGCAGGCGGGAGAGCAGGGAGCTGTTTTTT.

The chain combines TRBV7-9 with TRBJ1-1; D gene ambiguous. Between the trimmed V and J ends, which lost 7 bases and 8 bases, there was a span of 20 bases. CDR3 size: 14 residues. CDR1 SEHNR and CDR2 FQNEAQ come from the germline V gene (reference sequence). The DNA of the CDR3 is TGTGCCAGCACCCGCCCGGCGGGGAAAGGAGAAGCTTTCTTT. It encodes CASTRPAGKGEAFF.

The sample holds one count of this clone. The chain combines TRBV11-2 with TRBJ2-7, with TRBD1 identical over 10 bases. The junction had 3 bases not matched to a gene; V was cut back by 2 bases and J by 5 bases. The CDR3 contains 14 residues. The germline CDR1 and CDR2 sequences are SGHAT and FQNNGV. The CDR3 DNA reads as TGTGCCAGCAGCTTAAGGACAGGGGGGGACGAGCAGTACTTC. It yields the protein CASSLRTGGDEQYF.

The V gene is TRBV5-4, the J gene TRBJ2-7; D gene unclear. The ends were cut back, 0 bases at V and 6 bases at J, with 10 bases in the middle. CDR3 length equals 13 residues. Germline CDR1 reads SGHNT; CDR2 reads YYREEE (reference sequence). The CDR3 DNA is TGTGCCAGCAGCTTGGAGGGATCGAGCGAGCAGTACTTC. Its translation is CASSLEGSSEQYF.